Sequencing of this T cell receptor beta chain was carried out in a study of blood T cell repertoires in COVID-19. The table came from immunoSEQ multiplex PCR; TCRdb's copy has only in-frame clones and leaves some out. The table shows 150,000 to 200,000 clones, with less than 85% occurring only once. The trim removed 5 bases at V and 7 bases at J, leaving 9 bases unmatched. The CDR3 consists of 15 residues. Germline CDR1 is MNHEY and CDR2 is SVGEGT. This chain connects TRBV6-2 or TRBV6-3 to TRBJ1-2; 11 nucleotides line up with TRBD1. The receptor was isolated from a woman aged 60-75 years with acute COVID-19. Sequenced input: PBMCs or T cells enriched from blood (not recorded which). CDR3 in amino acids: CASSSPDRGPGGYTF. DNA of the CDR3: TGTGCCAGCAGTAGCCCGGACAGGGGGCCCGGTGGCTACACCTTC.